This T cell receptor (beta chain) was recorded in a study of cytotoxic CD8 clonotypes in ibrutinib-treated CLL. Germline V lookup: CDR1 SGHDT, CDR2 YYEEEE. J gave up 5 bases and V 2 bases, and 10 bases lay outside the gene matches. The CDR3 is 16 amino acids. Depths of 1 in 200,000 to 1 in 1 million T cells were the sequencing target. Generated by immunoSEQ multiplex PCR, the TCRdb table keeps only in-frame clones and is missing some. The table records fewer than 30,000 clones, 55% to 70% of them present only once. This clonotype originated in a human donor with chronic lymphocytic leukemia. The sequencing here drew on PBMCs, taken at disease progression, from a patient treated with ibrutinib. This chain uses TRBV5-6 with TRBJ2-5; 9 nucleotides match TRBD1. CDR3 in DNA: TGTGCCAGCAGCTTACAGTTGGACAGGGGAGGGGAGACCCAGTACTTC. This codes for CASSLQLDRGGETQYF.